The 25 T cell receptor beta chains below all came from one sample that was sequenced in a study of cytomegalovirus exposure and HLA in healthy donors. In the PCR, 60 Vbeta and 13 Jbeta primers were used. TCRdb keeps only in-frame clones here, not all; method: immunoSEQ multiplex PCR. The table shows roughly 150,000 clones, with roughly three quarters occurring only once. Sequences were obtained from PBMCs. The source is a woman in her thirties or forties in good health and CMV-seronegative.

The rearrangement joins TRBV2 to TRBJ2-5; 7 bases map to TRBD2. The junction had 10 bases not matched to a gene; V was cut back by 7 bases and J by 5 bases. Germline CDR1 and CDR2: SNHLY and FYNNEI. This CDR3 has 14 residues. The DNA for the CDR3 is TGTGCCAGCACCCGCCTGGCGGGAGTGGAGACCCAGTACTTC. This sequence encodes CASTRLAGVETQYF.

In this sample, this clone turned up a few times. The chain combines TRBV2 with TRBJ1-2; D is possibly TRBD1 (5 bases). This CDR3 is 14 amino acids long. Per the germline V gene, CDR1 is SNHLY and CDR2 is FYNNEI. V lost 1 base to trimming and J lost 4 bases, with 10 bases between them. The chain's CDR3 is CASSEGVDSYGYTF. CDR3 bases: TGTGCCAGCAGTGAAGGGGTAGACAGCTATGGCTACACCTTC.

The gene calls are TRBV4-3 and TRBJ1-4, with D unresolved. The CDR3 has 15 amino acids. The V and J ends lost 0 bases and 2 bases respectively, with 7 bases between them. CDR1 is LGHNA, CDR2 YSLEER, per germline. CDR3 DNA: TGCGCCAGCAGCCAAGATTACAGTACTAATGAAAAACTGTTTTTT. It specifies CASSQDYSTNEKLFF.

The chain is built from TRBV12-5 and TRBJ2-3; no definite D call. The CDR3 runs to 12 residues. Germline CDR1 LGHNT, CDR2 FRNRAP. Trimming left V 4 bases short and J 5 bases short, with 7 bases between. For the CDR3, the DNA is TGTGCTAGTGGTTCAAGGAGAGATACGCAGTATTTT. This translates into CASGSRRDTQYF.

The chain has TRBV19 and TRBJ1-2; 12 bases map to TRBD1. Germline loops: CDR1 LNHDA, CDR2 SQIVND (reference sequence). The CDR3 runs 15 residues. The V segment lost 4 bases and the J segment 7 bases; nucleotides outside the gene matches: 7. The CDR3 bases are TGTGCCAGTAGTACCTCCGGGACAGGGGGCTTTGGCTACACCTTC. Amino acids: CASSTSGTGGFGYTF.

The chain combines TRBV7-8 with TRBJ2-5; TRBD2 aligns across 15 bases. This CDR3 spans 16 amino acids. V gave up 5 bases and J gave up 4 bases; unmatched junction bases: 5. The germline gives CDR1 SGHVS, CDR2 FQNEAQ. The CDR3 reads CASSDGLAGGLETQYF. CDR3 nucleotide sequence: TGTGCCAGCAGCGACGGACTAGCGGGAGGGCTAGAGACCCAGTACTTC. Full variable domain (outside the CDR3, taken from reference TRBV7-8 and TRBJ2-5): GAGVSQSPRYKVAKRGQDVALRCDPISGHVSLFWYQQALGQGPEFLTYFQNEAQLDKSGLPSDRFFAERPEGSVSTLKIQRTQQEDSAVYLCASSDGLAGGLETQYFGPGTRLLVL.

This chain connects TRBV27 to TRBJ2-7; tentative D call: TRBD2 (7 bases). Germline V lookup: CDR1 MNHEY, CDR2 SMNVEV (reference sequence). This CDR3 is 15 amino acids long. The germline V and J ends were trimmed by 3 bases and 4 bases, with 16 bases remaining between them. The CDR3 here is CASSFHGLGGYEQYF. CDR3 in DNA: TGTGCCAGCAGTTTTCACGGACTAGGGGGTTACGAGCAGTACTTC.

The chain recombines TRBV4-3 with TRBJ2-7; 7 positions agree with TRBD2. Unmatched junction bases numbered 2, after V lost 0 bases and J lost 0 bases. The germline V gene encodes CDR1 LGHNA and CDR2 YSLEER. This CDR3 spans 15 amino acids. CDR3 DNA sequence: TGCGCCAGCAGCCAAGATAGGGACTACTCCTACGAGCAGTACTTC. Translated: CASSQDRDYSYEQYF.

The rearrangement uses TRBV2 and TRBJ1-3, with D possibly matching TRBD2 (6 bases). The tail of the sequence fits TRBJ2-2 better, so the J call may be wrong. The CDR3 is 15 amino acids. Germline CDR1 SNHLY, CDR2 FYNNEI. The CDR3 coding sequence is TGTGCCAGCAGTGAATATAAGAGGCGGGACGGGGAGCTGTTTTTT. Translated, it gives CASSEYKRRDGELFF.

This chain links TRBV5-1 with TRBJ2-2; 7 bases fit TRBD2. The CDR3 covers 16 residues. Trimming cost V 0 bases and J 2 bases; bases outside gene matches: 4. The V gene's germline CDR1 is SGHRS and CDR2 YFSETQ. DNA of the CDR3: TGCGCCAGCAGCTTGGGGCCGGGGGGAAACACCGGGGAGCTGTTTTTT. Amino acid sequence: CASSLGPGGNTGELFF.

The chain links TRBV7-6 to TRBJ2-5; no clear D gene. V was clipped by 3 bases and J by 3 bases, with 8 bases between them. The CDR3 extends over 13 amino acids. The germline gives CDR1 SGHVS, CDR2 FNYEAQ. CDR3 sequence (DNA): TGTGCCAGCAGCTTTCGCAGGAAAGAGACCCAGTACTTC. It translates to CASSFRRKETQYF. The whole variable domain, remainder taken from reference TRBV7-6 and TRBJ2-5, is GAGVSQSPRYKVTKRGQDVALRCDPISGHVSLYWYRQALGQGPEFLTYFNYEAQQDKSGLPNDRFSAERPEGSISTLTIQRTEQRDSAMYRCASSFRRKETQYFGPGTRLLVL.

This sequence joins TRBV5-6 and TRBJ2-2, with D possibly TRBD1 on 6 matching bases. Germline lookup yields CDR1 SGHDT and CDR2 YYEEEE. V was trimmed by 1 base and J by 6 bases, leaving 13 bases between them. The CDR3 runs 15 residues. The CDR3 nucleotides are TGTGCCAGCAGCTTGAGGGGGTCAAAGGCCGGGGAGCTGTTTTTT. Its protein product is CASSLRGSKAGELFF.

This clone was seen once. The V and J genes are TRBV5-1 and TRBJ2-1, with 15 positions matching TRBD2. The ends lost 4 bases at V and 10 bases at J; junction bases unmatched: 3. The CDR3 is 14 amino acids. Germline assignment: CDR1 SGHRS and CDR2 YFSETQ. Written as DNA, the CDR3 is TGCGCCAGCAGCCTGGGACTAGCGGGAGGCGAGCAGTTCTTC. This codes for CASSLGLAGGEQFF.

The V call is TRBV7-2, the J call TRBJ2-5, with D maybe TRBD1 (5 bases). In germline, CDR1 is SGHTA, CDR2 FQGNSA. V dropped 4 bases and J dropped 2 bases, with 14 bases sitting between them. This CDR3 comprises 15 residues. CDR3: CASSSPGPGQETQYF. DNA for the CDR3: TGTGCCAGCAGCTCCCCAGGTCCAGGGCAAGAGACCCAGTACTTC.

The rearrangement links TRBV2 to TRBJ1-2; TRBD1 is a possible D gene (6 bases). V was pared by 1 base and J by 4 bases, with 13 bases between. The germline V gene has CDR1 SNHLY and CDR2 FYNNEI. The CDR3 consists of 15 residues. The CDR3 loop is CASSEGPTGTYGYTF. As DNA, the CDR3 is TGTGCCAGCAGTGAAGGACCAACAGGGACCTATGGCTACACCTTC. Using reference TRBV2 and TRBJ1-2 for the parts outside the CDR3, the full variable domain is EPEVTQTPSHQVTQMGQEVILRCVPISNHLYFYWYRQILGQKVEFLVSFYNNEISEKSEIFDDQFSVERPDGSNFTLKIRSTKLEDSAMYFCASSEGPTGTYGYTFGSGTRLTVV.

The chain is built from TRBV28 and TRBJ2-7, with a tentative D call TRBD1 (6 bases). This CDR3 comprises 15 residues. Germline V gives CDR1 MDHEN, CDR2 SYDVKM. Trimming removed 6 bases at V and 4 bases at J, with 19 bases between. CDR3 loop: CASSPPTWTEYEQYF. As DNA, the CDR3 is TGTGCCAGCAGCCCCCCCACATGGACAGAGTACGAGCAGTACTTC.

To note about this clone: The junction does not match germline at one end; this may be a read error. The rearrangement uses TRBV2 and TRBJ2-6; tentative D call: TRBD1 (5 bases). The length of the CDR3 is 16 residues. CDR1 is SNHLY and CDR2 is FYNNEI in the germline V gene. The CDR3 coding sequence is TGTGCCAGCAGACTTCAAGGTATCTCTGGGGCCAACGGCCTGACTTTC. Translated: CASRLQGISGANGLTF.

The chain couples TRBV28 to TRBJ2-1; 9 bases line up with TRBD2. The CDR3 runs 15 residues. V trimming: 8 bases; J trimming: 3 bases; junction bases outside the gene matches: 8. From germline, CDR1 is MDHEN and CDR2 SYDVKM. CDR3 sequence: CASVSTSGHYNEQFF. In nucleotides, the CDR3 is TGTGCCAGCGTGAGTACTAGCGGGCACTACAATGAGCAGTTCTTC.

The chain employs TRBV5-8 and TRBJ1-1; the D is unclear. Trimming left V 4 bases short and J 11 bases short, with 24 bases between. Germline V gene sequence: CDR1 SGHTS, CDR2 YDEGEE. The CDR3 loop spans 15 amino acids. CDR3 DNA: TGTGCCAGCAGCCGTGTGGTTGGGCGTGGGAGTGAGGCTTTCTTT. Translating it yields CASSRVVGRGSEAFF.

The CDR3 bases are TGTGCCAGCAGACCCCCGGGCAGGGGGAATTCACCCCTCCACTTT. It specifies CASRPPGRGNSPLHF. The chain links TRBV27 to TRBJ1-6, with 7 positions matching TRBD1. The CDR3 is made up of 15 amino acids. The germline CDR1 and CDR2 sequences are MNHEY and SMNVEV (reference sequence). V shed 6 bases, J shed 7 bases, and the junction held 9 bases outside the gene matches.

The rearrangement joins TRBV6-5 to TRBJ1-2, with TRBD1 identical over 9 bases. This CDR3 is 14 amino acids long. Germline V gene sequence: CDR1 MNHEY, CDR2 SVGAGI. After removal of 6 bases from V and 8 bases from J, the junction contained 10 bases not matched to a gene. The CDR3 loop is CASSPGTGRDGYTF. As DNA, the CDR3 is TGTGCCAGCAGCCCCGGGACAGGGAGGGACGGCTACACCTTC.

This clone was observed a single time. An end of the junction does not agree with germline; a read error may underlie this. The chain links TRBV7-7 to TRBJ2-2, with 9 nucleotides matching TRBD2. Per the germline V gene, CDR1 is SSHAT and CDR2 is FNYEAQ (reference sequence). The CDR3 has 16 residues. Here the CDR3 reads CASSPRVAGVSGELFF. CDR3 DNA sequence: TGTGCTAGCAGCCCCCGGGTAGCGGGAGTTTCCGGGGAGCTGTTTTTT.

This clone was counted a few times. The gene calls are TRBV11-3 and TRBJ2-2, with 8 nucleotides matching TRBD1. CDR3 length equals 15 residues. Trimming at V came to 4 bases and at J to 9 bases, leaving 10 bases not matched to a gene. Germline-derived CDR1 and CDR2 are SGHNT and YENEEA. CDR3 sequence: CASSSRTGTSRELFF. CDR3 DNA sequence: TGTGCCAGCAGCTCGCGGACAGGGACTTCGAGGGAGCTGTTTTTT.

A few counts support this clone. This CDR3 reads CASSHLAYDRAFLVGYTF. CDR3 nucleotides: TGTGCCAGCAGTCATTTGGCCTACGACAGGGCCTTTCTAGTTGGCTACACCTTC. The chain couples TRBV28 to TRBJ1-2; 7 bases fit TRBD1. V gave up 5 bases and J gave up 7 bases; unmatched junction bases: 22. The CDR3 spans 18 residues. From germline, CDR1 is MDHEN and CDR2 SYDVKM.

CDR3 sequence (DNA): TGCAGCGTCCTAGGGGTAGATGGCTACACCTTC. Translated: CSVLGVDGYTF. The V call is TRBV29-1, the J call TRBJ1-2, with a weak D call TRBD1 (5 bases). This CDR3 spans 11 amino acids. Trimming pared 6 bases from V and 6 bases from J, leaving 11 bases between. Germline V CDR1 and CDR2: SQVTM, ANQGSEA.